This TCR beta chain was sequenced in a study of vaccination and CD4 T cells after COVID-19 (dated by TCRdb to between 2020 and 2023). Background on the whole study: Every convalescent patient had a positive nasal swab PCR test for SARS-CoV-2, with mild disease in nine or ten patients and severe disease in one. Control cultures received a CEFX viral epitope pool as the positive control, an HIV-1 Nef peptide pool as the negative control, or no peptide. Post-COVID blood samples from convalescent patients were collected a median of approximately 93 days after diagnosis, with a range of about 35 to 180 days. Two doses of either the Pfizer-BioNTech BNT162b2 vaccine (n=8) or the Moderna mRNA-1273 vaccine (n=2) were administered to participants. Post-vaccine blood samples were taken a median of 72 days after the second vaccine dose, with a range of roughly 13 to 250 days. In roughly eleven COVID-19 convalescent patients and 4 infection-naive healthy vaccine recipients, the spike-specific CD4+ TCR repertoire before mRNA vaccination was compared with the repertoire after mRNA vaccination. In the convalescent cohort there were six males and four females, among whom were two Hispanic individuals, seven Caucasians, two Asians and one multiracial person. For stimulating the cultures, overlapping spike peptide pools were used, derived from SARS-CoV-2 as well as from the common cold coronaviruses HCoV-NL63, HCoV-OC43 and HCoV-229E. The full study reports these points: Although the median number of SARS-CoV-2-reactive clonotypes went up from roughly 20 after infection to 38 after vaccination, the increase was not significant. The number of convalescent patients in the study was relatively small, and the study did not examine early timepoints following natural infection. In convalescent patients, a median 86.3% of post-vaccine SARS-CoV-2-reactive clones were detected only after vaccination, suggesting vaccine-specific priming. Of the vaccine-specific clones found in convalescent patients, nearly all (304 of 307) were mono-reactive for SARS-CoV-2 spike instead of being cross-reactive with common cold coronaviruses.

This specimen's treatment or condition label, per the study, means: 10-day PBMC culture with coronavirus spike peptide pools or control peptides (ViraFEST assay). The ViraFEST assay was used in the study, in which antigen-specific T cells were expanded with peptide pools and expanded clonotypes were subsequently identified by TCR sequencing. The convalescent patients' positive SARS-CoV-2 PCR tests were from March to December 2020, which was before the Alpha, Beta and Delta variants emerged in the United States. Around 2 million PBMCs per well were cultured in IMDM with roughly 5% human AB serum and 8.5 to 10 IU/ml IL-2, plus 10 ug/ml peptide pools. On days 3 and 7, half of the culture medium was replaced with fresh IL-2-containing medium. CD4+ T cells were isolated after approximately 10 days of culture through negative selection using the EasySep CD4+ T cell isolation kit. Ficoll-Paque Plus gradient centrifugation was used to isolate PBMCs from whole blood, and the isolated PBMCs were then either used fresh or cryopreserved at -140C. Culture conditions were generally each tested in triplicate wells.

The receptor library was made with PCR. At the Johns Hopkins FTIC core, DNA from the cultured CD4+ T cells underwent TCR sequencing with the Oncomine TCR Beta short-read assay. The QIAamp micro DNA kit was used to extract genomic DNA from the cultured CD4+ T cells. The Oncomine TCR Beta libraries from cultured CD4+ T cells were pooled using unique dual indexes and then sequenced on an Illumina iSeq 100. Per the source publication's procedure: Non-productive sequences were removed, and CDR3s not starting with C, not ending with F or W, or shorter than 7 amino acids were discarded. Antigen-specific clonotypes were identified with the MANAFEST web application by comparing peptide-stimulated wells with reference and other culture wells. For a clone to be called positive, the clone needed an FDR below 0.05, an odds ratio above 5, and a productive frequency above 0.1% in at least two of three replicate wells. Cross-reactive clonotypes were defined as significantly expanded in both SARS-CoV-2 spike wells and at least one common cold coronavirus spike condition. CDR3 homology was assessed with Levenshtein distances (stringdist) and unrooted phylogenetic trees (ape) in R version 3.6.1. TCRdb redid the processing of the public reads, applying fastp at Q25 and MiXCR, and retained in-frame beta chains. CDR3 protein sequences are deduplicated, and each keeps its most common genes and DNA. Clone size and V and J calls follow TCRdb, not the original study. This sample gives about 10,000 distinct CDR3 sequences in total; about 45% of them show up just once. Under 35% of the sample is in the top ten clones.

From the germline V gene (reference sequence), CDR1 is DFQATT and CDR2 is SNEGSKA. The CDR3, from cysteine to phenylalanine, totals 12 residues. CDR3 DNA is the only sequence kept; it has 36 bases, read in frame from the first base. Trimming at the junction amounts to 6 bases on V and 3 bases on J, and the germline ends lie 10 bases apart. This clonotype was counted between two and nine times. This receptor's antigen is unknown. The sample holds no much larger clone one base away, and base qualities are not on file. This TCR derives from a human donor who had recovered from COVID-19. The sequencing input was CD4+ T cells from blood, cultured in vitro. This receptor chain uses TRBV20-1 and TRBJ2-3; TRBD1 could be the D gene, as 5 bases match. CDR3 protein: CSAPDRTDTQYF. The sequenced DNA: TGCAGTGCCCCAGACAGAACAGATACGCAGTATTTT.